These T cell receptor beta chains were read from a single sample in a study of blood T cells in healthy people across ages. Using its own MiXCR run on the 5' RACE reads, TCRdb lists one record per CDR3 protein. The sample consists of almost 800,000 distinct CDR3 sequences, 55% to 70% of them appearing once. The sequencing sample was made of blood. These receptors were taken from a man under 40 in good health. CDR3s leave out the opening cysteine and the closing phenylalanine or tryptophan.

V: TRBV7-8
J: TRBJ2-1
CDR3: ASSLGRNNGQF

V: TRBV6-6
J: TRBJ2-7
CDR3: ASSVGDGEYEQY

V: TRBV27
J: TRBJ1-5
CDR3: ASTRGGEPQH

V: TRBV9
J: TRBJ2-4
CDR3: ASSVAPGVKNIQY

V: TRBV6-1
J: TRBJ1-1
CDR3: ASRIQGAYTEAF

V: TRBV29-1
J: TRBJ2-1
CDR3: SVRLGGEQF

V: TRBV5-4
J: TRBJ2-4
CDR3: ASSLGPGTSYGIQY

V: TRBV21-1
J: TRBJ2-1
CDR3: ASSTRLADYNEQF

V: TRBV28
J: TRBJ2-2
CDR3: ASSLRQGITGELF

V: TRBV6-6
J: TRBJ2-4
CDR3: ASSFGLAENSQY

V: TRBV29-1
J: -
CDR3: SVLRLGGEEHGPRIETQY

V: TRBV7-9
J: TRBJ2-7
CDR3: ASSFLETGINEQY

V: TRBV5-1
J: TRBJ2-1
CDR3: ASSLTAVYNEQF

V: TRBV12-3/TRBV12-4
J: TRBJ2-7
CDR3: ASSPGTGGYYEQY

V: TRBV20-1
J: TRBJ2-5
CDR3: SAHPGGLGETQY

V: TRBV4-3
J: TRBJ2-5
CDR3: ASSEWGAGGGQETQY

V: TRBV3-1
J: TRBJ1-2
CDR3: ASSQAHGYT

V: TRBV20-1
J: TRBJ2-3
CDR3: SAMRPSGGATDTQY

V: TRBV20-1
J: TRBJ2-7
CDR3: SASSRESYEQY

V: TRBV28
J: TRBJ2-7
CDR3: ASSRLAGFSEQY

V: TRBV2
J: TRBJ1-1
CDR3: ASSGGTTEGEAF

V: TRBV2
J: TRBJ2-1
CDR3: ASREREYGEQF

V: TRBV20-1
J: TRBJ1-2
CDR3: SAAPILGHYGYT

V: TRBV6-2/TRBV6-3
J: TRBJ2-7
CDR3: ASSLWTYEQY

V: TRBV6-2/TRBV6-3
J: -
CDR3: ASSFQGAREQY

V: TRBV11-2
J: TRBJ2-1
CDR3: ASSRRLVSYNEQF

V: TRBV29-1
J: TRBJ1-5
CDR3: SVGVTRNQPQH

V: TRBV20-1
J: TRBJ1-5
CDR3: SAGQYSNQPQH

V: TRBV25-1
J: TRBJ1-5
CDR3: ASSDRGPDQPQH

V: TRBV20-1
J: TRBJ2-3
CDR3: SARSVPDTQY

V: TRBV5-1
J: TRBJ2-1
CDR3: ASSLAWSSSSYNEQF

V: TRBV28
J: TRBJ1-2
CDR3: ASSGPWTANYGYT

V: TRBV20-1
J: TRBJ2-1
CDR3: SAFQLDSSYNEQF

V: TRBV7-2
J: TRBJ2-4
CDR3: ASSSPNSKQY

V: TRBV6-2/TRBV6-3
J: TRBJ2-1
CDR3: ASSAPSGSEQF

V: TRBV6-2/TRBV6-3
J: TRBJ2-7
CDR3: ASSYSLGSNAYEQY

V: TRBV5-6
J: -
CDR3: ASSPTPIRSSYNEQY

V: TRBV10-3
J: TRBJ2-5
CDR3: AISESGLATQY

V: TRBV7-2
J: TRBJ2-4
CDR3: ASSLVGGGIQY

V: TRBV20-1
J: TRBJ2-1
CDR3: SASSGTGVRNEQF

V: TRBV2
J: TRBJ2-7
CDR3: ASSYPSSGGPYEQY

V: TRBV12-3/TRBV12-4
J: TRBJ2-1
CDR3: ASGVRWGNEQF

V: TRBV20-1
J: TRBJ2-1
CDR3: SARVLAGVNEQF

V: TRBV13
J: TRBJ2-7
CDR3: ASSLGISWDGQY

V: TRBV12-3/TRBV12-4
J: TRBJ2-7
CDR3: ASRHTLDPYEQY

V: TRBV10-1
J: TRBJ2-1
CDR3: ASRSQGGDEQF

V: TRBV11-2
J: TRBJ2-5
CDR3: ASSLTRTGRVTETQY

V: TRBV7-8
J: TRBJ2-2
CDR3: ASSGWSDTGELF

V: TRBV25-1
J: TRBJ2-1
CDR3: ASSVVGQAGNEQF

V: TRBV9
J: TRBJ2-3
CDR3: ASSVRQATDTQY

V: TRBV7-9
J: TRBJ1-4
CDR3: ASSSIQGGKLF

V: TRBV6-5
J: TRBJ2-2
CDR3: ASRLGQNTGELF

V: TRBV6-2/TRBV6-3
J: -
CDR3: ASSSGPRGHEQY

V: TRBV11-1
J: TRBJ2-1
CDR3: ASSPDLGEGRNEQF

V: TRBV20-1
J: -
CDR3: SAIRTGIYEQY

V: TRBV7-8
J: TRBJ2-4
CDR3: ASSLARLGFDIQY

V: TRBV6-1
J: TRBJ2-5
CDR3: ASMTSGRARSREETQY